The clone carrying this T cell receptor beta chain was detected only a few times. Time point noted: baseline pretreatment blood. Treatment of the sample: 15 Gy SBRT to primary tumor, nephrectomy 4 weeks later. Clones were sequenced by immunoSEQ multiplex PCR, and TCRdb holds only the in-frame ones, with some missing. Of approximately 110,000 clones listed, about four fifths are singletons. V shed 4 bases and J shed 2 bases, with 11 bases lying between them. CDR1 and CDR2 (germline): MNHNY, SVGAGI (reference sequence). The CDR3 is made up of 14 amino acids. The sample belongs to a study of radiation and T cells in renal cell carcinoma.

The chain links TRBV6-6 to TRBJ1-1; TRBD1 might be the D (5 bases). This specimen was blood, taken from a patient whose treatment included radiotherapy and nephrectomy. The origin of this receptor is a woman in her sixties with renal cell carcinoma. The chain's CDR3 is CASSFPGPNTEAFF. The CDR3, as DNA: TGTGCCAGCAGTTTTCCGGGACCTAACACTGAAGCTTTCTTT.